This T cell receptor beta chain was profiled in a study of T cell responses to AZD1222 COVID-19 vaccine. Across the whole study: Timing groups of about 4 and about 12 weeks for second doses were pooled. Overall study results and limits: Regions 160-218 and 743-854 dominated among vaccine-associated CD4 TCRs spanning spike.

Details on this clone: What it binds is unknown.

Trimming pared 6 bases from V and 0 bases from J, leaving 6 bases between. The CDR3 length is 14 residues. Germline assignment: CDR1 MNHEY and CDR2 SMNVEV (reference sequence). Generated by immunoSEQ multiplex PCR, the TCRdb table keeps only in-frame clones and is missing some. The sample lists about 160,000 clones, 80% to 90% occurring once. The sample consisted of peripheral blood, taken on day 0 of AZD1222 vaccination. V is TRBV27 and J is TRBJ1-6; D is uncertain. This TCR was sampled from an adult in good health. The CDR3 sequence: CASRQSSYNSPLHF. The DNA of the CDR3 is TGTGCCAGCAGACAGAGCTCCTATAATTCACCCCTCCACTTT.